The clone carrying this TCR beta chain has a count of ten or more. Its antigen is as yet unknown. Researchers made TCR cDNA using 5'RACE template switching, and this step added a universal primer site and UMIs. TCRdb reprocessed the 5' RACE reads with MiXCR, giving one entry per CDR3 protein. The table shows fewer than 450,000 distinct CDR3 sequences, with roughly 4% occurring only once. The length of the CDR3 is 14 residues. Trimming removed 6 bases from V and 4 bases from J, with 14 bases in between. Germline assignment: CDR1 SGHTA and CDR2 FQGNSA. The data originate from a study of T cells after yellow fever vaccination. Study-wide background: Libraries from low-cell-number fractions were prepared with the SMART-Seq v4 Ultra Low Input RNA kit. General observations from the study: Post-booster repertoires again held most primary-vaccination clones (about 96% CD4, 85% to 90% CD8). In FACS-sorted repertoires, abundant clonotypes from the bulk population could appear as contaminants.

This clonotype originated in a man aged 18 to 29 who received the YFV17D yellow fever vaccine. The chain recombines TRBV7-2 with TRBJ2-3; possible D gene TRBD2, 6 bases. The starting material was PBMCs, obtained 5 days after the yellow fever booster vaccination. CDR3 DNA: TGTGCCAGCAGAATCCGGCGGGGCGCAGATACGCAGTATTTT. This encodes CASRIRRGADTQYF.